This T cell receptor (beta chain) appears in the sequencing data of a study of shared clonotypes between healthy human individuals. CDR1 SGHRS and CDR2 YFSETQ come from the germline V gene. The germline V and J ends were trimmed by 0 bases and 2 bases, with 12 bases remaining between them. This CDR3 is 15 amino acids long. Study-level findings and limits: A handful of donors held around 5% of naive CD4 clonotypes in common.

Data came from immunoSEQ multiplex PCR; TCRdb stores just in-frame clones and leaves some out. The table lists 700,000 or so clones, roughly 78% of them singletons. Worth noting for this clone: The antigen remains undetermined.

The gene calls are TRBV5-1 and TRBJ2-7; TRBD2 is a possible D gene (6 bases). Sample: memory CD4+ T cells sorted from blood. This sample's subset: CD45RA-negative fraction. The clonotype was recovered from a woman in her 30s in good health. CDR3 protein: CASSLGLATTYEQYF. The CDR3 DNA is TGCGCCAGCAGCTTGGGGCTAGCGACGACCTACGAGCAGTACTTC.